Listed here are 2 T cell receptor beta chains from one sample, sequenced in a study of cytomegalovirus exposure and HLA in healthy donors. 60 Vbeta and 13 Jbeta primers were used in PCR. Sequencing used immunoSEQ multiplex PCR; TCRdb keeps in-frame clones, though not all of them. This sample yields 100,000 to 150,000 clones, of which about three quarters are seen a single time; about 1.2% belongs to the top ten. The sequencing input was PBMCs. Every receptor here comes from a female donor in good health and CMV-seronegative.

The CDR3 coding sequence is TGCGCCAGCAGTGAGGGGCTCCAATACGAGCAGTACTTC. It is translated as CASSEGLQYEQYF. V and J are TRBV10-1 and TRBJ2-7; D gene uncertain. The length of the CDR3 is 13 residues. V gave up 2 bases and J gave up 4 bases, with 9 bases separating them. Per the germline V gene, CDR1 is WNHNN and CDR2 is SYGVQD (reference sequence).

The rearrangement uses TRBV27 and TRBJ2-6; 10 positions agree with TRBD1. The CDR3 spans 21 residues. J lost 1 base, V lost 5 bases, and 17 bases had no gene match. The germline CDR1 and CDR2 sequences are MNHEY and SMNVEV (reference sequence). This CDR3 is CASSTIGGQGTLGSGANVLTF. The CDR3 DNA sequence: TGTGCCAGCAGTACCATAGGGGGACAGGGGACTTTGGGGTCTGGGGCCAACGTCCTGACTTTC.